Below, 20 T cell receptor beta chains from the same sample are listed, as sequenced in a study of T-cell reconstitution after alpha-beta-depleted transplantation in children. As it was prepared, the TCRbeta library received unique molecular identifiers. A single record per CDR3 protein comes from TCRdb applying MiXCR to the PCR reads. This sample carries roughly 220,000 distinct CDR3 sequences, approximately 8.4% of them seen once, and the ten largest clones take 35%. The source was PBMCs, mostly from graft donor cells, collected 360 days after TCRalphabeta/CD19-depleted stem cell transplant. The origin of the receptors is a male patient under 10 years old who had a stem cell transplant for acute myeloid leukemia, so the T cells may come from the graft donor.

This clonotype was recorded at least ten times. The V call is TRBV20-1, the J call TRBJ2-3, with TRBD2 matching 7 bases. The CDR3 consists of 14 residues. V shed 4 bases, J shed 4 bases, and the junction held 8 bases outside the gene matches. The germline V gene encodes CDR1 DFQATT and CDR2 SNEGSKA (reference sequence). CDR3 residues: CSATPGTIADTQYF. In DNA form, the CDR3 reads TGCAGTGCTACCCCCGGGACTATAGCAGATACGCAGTATTTT.

This clonotype was found many times. The chain joins TRBV12-3 or TRBV12-4 to TRBJ2-3, with 10 nucleotides matching TRBD2. The CDR3 has 15 residues. J lost 4 bases, V lost 6 bases, and 7 bases had no gene match. CDR3 coding DNA: TGTGCCAGCAGCAGAGCGGGGGGGCTTCCAGATACGCAGTATTTT. Protein product: CASSRAGGLPDTQYF.

There are a few counts of this clonotype. This rearrangement joins TRBV7-2 to TRBJ2-1; a weak D match, TRBD1 (7 bases). The CDR3 consists of 15 residues. CDR1 and CDR2 from the germline V gene are SGHTA and FQGNSA. Trimming left V 1 base short and J 7 bases short, with 14 bases between. As DNA, the CDR3 is TGTGCCAGCAGCTTAGGGATAGCAGGGGGGAATGAGCAGTTCTTC. Residues: CASSLGIAGGNEQFF.

This clonotype was seen at least ten times. The rearrangement joins TRBV7-8 to TRBJ1-5; D unclear. V shed 5 bases and J shed 7 bases, with 12 bases lying between them. CDR1 SGHVS and CDR2 FQNEAQ come from the germline V gene. The CDR3 consists of 13 residues. The CDR3 DNA follows: TGTGCCAGCAGCCTCCCAGGCCTCCAGCCCCAGCATTTT. The encoded protein is CASSLPGLQPQHF.

At least ten counts were recorded for this clonotype. The chain uses TRBV7-6 and TRBJ2-3; no definite D call. The CDR3 totals 14 residues. The V end was cut by 0 bases, the J end by 2 bases, with 6 bases between. From germline, CDR1 is SGHVS and CDR2 FNYEAQ. CDR3 loop: CASSLAGNTDTQYF. DNA for the CDR3: TGTGCCAGCAGCTTAGCGGGGAACACAGATACGCAGTATTTT. The full variable domain, with the rest looked up from reference TRBV7-6 and TRBJ2-3, is GAGVSQSPRYKVTKRGQDVALRCDPISGHVSLYWYRQALGQGPEFLTYFNYEAQQDKSGLPNDRFSAERPEGSISTLTIQRTEQRDSAMYRCASSLAGNTDTQYFGPGTRLTVL.

This clonotype appeared a few times. The gene calls are TRBV5-6 and TRBJ2-1; the D is unclear. The CDR3 covers 15 residues. Germline V gives CDR1 SGHDT, CDR2 YYEEEE. Trimming stripped 0 bases from V and 5 bases from J, with 12 bases between. As DNA, the CDR3 is TGTGCCAGCAGCTTGGTGGGATTACTCCACAATGAGCAGTTCTTC. It specifies CASSLVGLLHNEQFF.

In its sample, this clonotype was seen a few times. The genes are TRBV6-1 and TRBJ2-7; no definite D call. The V end lost 3 bases, the J end lost 3 bases, and 6 bases lay between the germline ends. CDR3 length: 12 amino acids. Germline CDR1 reads MNHNS; CDR2 reads SASEGT. The CDR3 here is CASSDGYYEQYV. CDR3 nucleotides: TGTGCCAGCAGTGACGGATACTACGAGCAGTACGTC.

The V gene is TRBV12-3 or TRBV12-4, the J gene TRBJ2-7, with 10 bases matching TRBD2. The CDR3 has 15 amino acids. The V gene end was trimmed by 6 bases and the J gene end by 6 bases; junction bases not matched to a gene: 11. The CDR3 DNA sequence: TGTGCCAGCAGCCCTGGGAGCGGGAGGGCCCGCGAGCAGTACTTC. As protein: CASSPGSGRAREQYF.

This clonotype was detected many times. The CDR3 sequence is CASSLGRGYNEQFF. The DNA for the CDR3 is TGCGCCAGCAGCTTGGGCAGGGGCTACAATGAGCAGTTCTTC. V is TRBV5-1 and J is TRBJ2-1; TRBD1 might be the D (6 bases). V lost 0 bases, J lost 3 bases, and 7 bases lay in between. CDR1 SGHRS and CDR2 YFSETQ come from the germline V gene. The CDR3 runs to 14 residues.

The table lists this clonotype with a few counts. V usage is TRBV5-1 and J usage is TRBJ2-1, with 9 bases that match TRBD2. This CDR3 contains 14 residues. Germline CDR1 SGHRS, CDR2 YFSETQ. Trimming removed 4 bases from V and 5 bases from J; junction bases left unmatched: 4. Here the CDR3 reads CASSISGSHNEQFF. As DNA, the CDR3 is TGCGCCAGCAGCATTAGCGGGAGTCACAATGAGCAGTTCTTC.

In its sample, this clonotype was seen many times. The chain joins TRBV7-2 to TRBJ2-7; D gene ambiguous. The CDR3 runs to 13 residues. Germline V gene sequence: CDR1 SGHTA, CDR2 FQGNSA. V lost 5 bases to trimming and J lost 4 bases, with 12 bases between them. The CDR3, as DNA: TGTGCCAGCAGCCCCCTTGGCCCGTACGAGCAGTACTTC. Residues: CASSPLGPYEQYF.

As regards this clonotype: This sequence may be a read error, since a much larger clone differs from it by one base. The chain is built from TRBV29-1 and TRBJ2-3; 9 bases agree with TRBD1. CDR3 length: 15 amino acids. Trimming took 4 bases from V and 3 from J; bases not matched to a gene: 8. Germline lookup yields CDR1 SQVTM and CDR2 ANQGSEA. The CDR3 loop is CSVGVRTGETDTQYF. As DNA, the CDR3 is TGCAGCGTTGGCGTTAGGACAGGGGAAACAGATACGCAGTATTTT.

This clonotype was counted ten times or more. The chain uses TRBV4-3 and TRBJ2-7; the match to TRBD2 covers 7 bases. V was clipped by 1 base and J by 6 bases; unmatched bases: 3. Germline V gene lookup returns CDR1 LGHNA and CDR2 YSLEER. The CDR3 consists of 13 residues. The CDR3 sequence is CASSQGLAVEQYF. CDR3 in DNA: TGCGCCAGCAGCCAAGGGCTAGCGGTCGAGCAGTACTTC.

The chain has TRBV7-8 and TRBJ2-1; 12 bases line up with TRBD2. There are 17 residues in the CDR3. Germline V gene data show CDR1 as SGHVS and CDR2 as FQNEAQ. Unmatched junction bases numbered 5, after V lost 1 base and J lost 4 bases. The CDR3 loop reads CASSLVWTSGIYNEQFF. The DNA for the CDR3 is TGTGCCAGCAGCTTAGTGTGGACTAGCGGGATATACAATGAGCAGTTCTTC.

CDR3 bases: TGCGCCAGCAGCCAAACGAAGAGGCGAAACTATGGCTACACCTTC. Translation gives CASSQTKRRNYGYTF. The chain employs TRBV4-1 and TRBJ1-2; D unclear. Deletions cut 2 bases from V and 2 bases from J, with 12 bases between. Per germline, CDR1 MGHRA and CDR2 YSYEKL. There are 15 residues in the CDR3.

This clonotype was seen more than once but under ten times. The chain carries TRBV12-3 or TRBV12-4 and TRBJ2-7; TRBD2 matches at 7 bases. This CDR3 contains 18 residues. Trimming took 2 bases from V and 2 from J; bases not matched to a gene: 15. The CDR3 bases are TGTGCCAGCAGTTTATTGGGAAAGGGCTGGACTAGAGCCTACGAGCAGTACTTC. Its protein is CASSLLGKGWTRAYEQYF.

Many counts were recorded for this clonotype. The V call is TRBV7-2, the J call TRBJ2-7; a weak D match, TRBD2 (6 bases). Germline V gene lookup returns CDR1 SGHTA and CDR2 FQGNSA. This CDR3 region has 15 residues. V gave up 3 bases and J gave up 2 bases, with 14 bases separating them. The CDR3 protein is CASSLGLGGTYEQYF. CDR3 nucleotides: TGTGCCAGCAGCTTGGGGCTCGGGGGTACCTACGAGCAGTACTTC.

This clonotype occurred a few times. This chain connects TRBV29-1 to TRBJ2-2; no clear D. The CDR3 extends over 14 amino acids. V dropped 2 bases and J dropped 0 bases, with 7 bases sitting between them. Per germline, CDR1 SQVTM and CDR2 ANQGSEA. This chain's CDR3 is CSVERQANTGELFF. The CDR3 nucleotides are TGCAGCGTTGAAAGGCAGGCGAACACCGGGGAGCTGTTTTTT.

This clonotype was observed a few times. The chain joins TRBV6-2 or TRBV6-3 to TRBJ2-5; 8 bases align to TRBD2. The germline gives CDR1 MNHEY, CDR2 SVGEGT. Trimming removed 6 bases from V and 5 bases from J; junction bases left unmatched: 11. This CDR3 comprises 15 residues. The CDR3 spells CASSRTRTSFETQYF. The CDR3 DNA follows: TGTGCCAGCAGCCGAACCCGGACTAGCTTTGAGACCCAGTACTTC.

This clonotype has ten or more counts. The chain combines TRBV7-3 with TRBJ2-3; D assignment may be TRBD1 or TRBD2 (5 bases each). The CDR3 covers 14 residues. Germline CDR1 and CDR2: SGHTA and FQGTGA. V shed 8 bases and J shed 2 bases, with 14 bases lying between them. The CDR3 coding sequence is TGTGCCAGCGGGGGTGGGGGAGACACAGATACGCAGTATTTT. Amino acids: CASGGGGDTDTQYF. The complete variable domain, with remaining parts taken from reference TRBV7-3 and TRBJ2-3, reads GAGVSQTPSNKVTEKGKYVELRCDPISGHTALYWYRQSLGQGPEFLIYFQGTGAADDSGLPNDRFFAVRPEGSVSTLKIQRTERGDSAVYLCASGGGGDTDTQYFGPGTRLTVL.